Listed below are T cell receptor beta chains from one sample, sequenced in a study of T cells after yellow fever vaccination. TCRdb processed the 5' RACE reads anew with MiXCR; each CDR3 protein has one entry. The repertoire consists of some 250,000 distinct CDR3 sequences, with 6.9% occurring once and the leading ten covering roughly 0.9%. The sequences come from CD4+ T cells sorted from PBMCs, collected 15 days after the yellow fever booster vaccination. These receptor sequences come from a man younger than 45 who received the YFV17D yellow fever vaccine. Each CDR3 is given with its conserved first and last residue. A D gene is named only where the DNA matches it firmly. Expanded clones are given a class, and other clones once, few, many or no size at all.

V: TRBV7-9
D: -
J: TRBJ1-4
size: few
CDR3: CASSLTAGLHEKLFF
DNA: TGTGCCAGCAGCTTAACCGCAGGACTCCATGAAAAACTGTTTTTT

V: TRBV20-1
D: -
J: TRBJ1-4
size: many
CDR3: CSAAQRMNEKLFF
DNA: TGCAGTGCCGCACAGCGCATGAATGAAAAACTGTTTTTT

V: TRBV11-2
D: -
J: TRBJ2-3
size: -
CDR3: CASSLEPFGTDTQYF
DNA: TGTGCCAGCAGCTTAGAGCCGTTTGGGACAGATACGCAGTATTTT

V: TRBV12-3/TRBV12-4
D: TRBD1
J: TRBJ2-1
size: -
CDR3: CASSPGQARYNEQFF
DNA: TGTGCCAGCAGCCCGGGACAGGCCCGCTACAATGAGCAGTTCTTC

V: TRBV29-1
D: -
J: TRBJ2-1
size: few
CDR3: CSVQRYNEQFF
DNA: TGCAGCGTCCAACGCTACAATGAGCAGTTCTTC

V: TRBV29-1
D: -
J: TRBJ1-2
size: -
CDR3: CSVGALGVGMGYTF
DNA: TGCAGCGTTGGCGCCCTAGGGGTCGGGATGGGCTACACCTTC

V: TRBV19
D: -
J: TRBJ2-7
size: few
CDR3: CASSIRRGPYEQYF
DNA: TGTGCCAGTAGTATTAGGAGAGGACCCTACGAGCAGTACTTC

V: TRBV6-6
D: -
J: TRBJ1-2
size: -
CDR3: CASSPQGSYTF
DNA: TGTGCCAGCAGTCCCCAGGGGAGCTACACCTTC

V: TRBV4-3
D: TRBD2
J: TRBJ2-3
size: few
CDR3: CASSQDWGLAGYTDTQYF
DNA: TGCGCCAGCAGCCAAGATTGGGGACTAGCGGGATACACAGATACGCAGTATTTT

V: TRBV28
D: -
J: TRBJ2-3
size: few
CDR3: CASSLVRTPVYF
DNA: TGTGCCAGCAGCCTCGTCAGGACCCCCGTTTATTTT

V: TRBV5-1
D: TRBD1
J: TRBJ1-4
size: few
CDR3: CASKPTGGGRKLFF
DNA: TGCGCCAGCAAACCGACAGGGGGTGGTCGGAAACTGTTTTTT

V: TRBV7-9
D: -
J: TRBJ2-7
size: few
CDR3: CASSPRTERDEQYF
DNA: TGTGCCAGCAGCCCAAGGACAGAGAGGGACGAGCAGTACTTC

V: TRBV4-3
D: TRBD2
J: TRBJ2-5
size: -
CDR3: CASSQGLAGTVTQYF
DNA: TGCGCCAGCAGCCAAGGATTAGCGGGAACGGTGACCCAGTACTTC

V: TRBV20-1
D: -
J: TRBJ1-4
size: few
CDR3: CSATVTEKLFF
DNA: TGCAGTGCTACCGTAACCGAAAAACTGTTTTTT

V: TRBV6-1
D: TRBD1
J: TRBJ2-7
size: -
CDR3: CASSPRDRGTYEQYF
DNA: TGTGCCAGCAGTCCTCGGGACAGGGGTACCTACGAGCAGTACTTC

V: TRBV29-1
D: TRBD1
J: TRBJ2-7
size: -
CDR3: CSAKGHRGQPYEQYF
DNA: TGCAGCGCTAAGGGGCACAGGGGCCAACCCTACGAGCAGTACTTC

V: TRBV6-5
D: -
J: TRBJ2-3
size: many
CDR3: CASLSVGNTQYF
DNA: TGTGCCAGTTTAAGTGTCGGGAATACGCAGTATTTT

V: TRBV20-1
D: -
J: TRBJ2-7
size: few
CDR3: CSASGGAGWAYEQYF
DNA: TGCAGTGCTAGTGGGGGGGCCGGTTGGGCCTACGAGCAGTACTTC

V: TRBV5-1
D: -
J: TRBJ2-3
size: once
CDR3: CASSLALRSTDTQYF
DNA: TGCGCCAGCAGCTTGGCCTTGAGGAGCACAGATACGCAGTATTTT

V: TRBV6-4
D: -
J: TRBJ2-1
size: many
CDR3: CASSDHLSPYNEQFF
DNA: TGTGCCAGCAGTGACCACCTAAGCCCCTACAATGAGCAGTTCTTC

V: TRBV7-2
D: TRBD1
J: TRBJ2-7
size: few
CDR3: CASSPYLDRAAYEQYF
DNA: TGTGCCAGCAGCCCATACCTCGACAGGGCCGCCTACGAGCAGTACTTC

V: TRBV29-1
D: TRBD2
J: TRBJ2-5
size: -
CDR3: CSAGLAGSKETQYF
DNA: TGCAGCGCAGGACTAGCGGGAAGTAAAGAGACCCAGTACTTC